The rows below give T cell receptor beta chains drawn from one sample of a study of blood T cells in healthy people across ages. MiXCR, applied by TCRdb to the 5' RACE reads, yields one record per CDR3 protein. The sample lists 790,000 or so distinct CDR3 sequences; about 56% were seen once. The sample taken for sequencing was blood. Receptors originate from a man between 35 and 55 years old in good health. The CDR3 runs from the conserved cysteine through the conserved F or W. The D gene is left open where the match is weak. Not all rows give a size; the values are once, few, many and, for expanded clones, a class.

cdr3_nt cdr3_aa v_call clone_size j_call d_call
TGTGCCAGCAGCTTAGACGATCAGACCCAGTACTTC CASSLDDQTQYF TRBV7-7 NA TRBJ2-5 NA
TGTGCCACCAAGACTAGCGGGCTGGAGACCCAGTACTTC CATKTSGLETQYF TRBV6-5 few TRBJ2-5 TRBD2
TGCGCCAGCAGCCAAGACTACAGAGGCGGCCCCAATCAGCCCCAGCATTTT CASSQDYRGGPNQPQHF TRBV4-3 few TRBJ1-5 NA
TGCGCCAGCGCTGGGGGTAGCTCCTACGAGCAGTACTTC CASAGGSSYEQYF TRBV5-1 NA TRBJ2-7 NA
TGCAGTGCTAGAGATTTGCAGGGGAGCTCCTACAATGAGCAGTTCTTC CSARDLQGSSYNEQFF TRBV20-1 few TRBJ2-1 NA
TGTGCCAGCAGCGTATTCCCGGGAGCTACTGCGGAAGCAGATACGCAGTATTTT CASSVFPGATAEADTQYF TRBV9 NA TRBJ2-3 NA
TGCAGTGAGGGACGGGGGGGATACAATGAGCAGTTCTTC CSEGRGGYNEQFF TRBV20-1 NA TRBJ2-1 TRBD2
TGTGCCAGCAGTTTCCCAGCAGGGCCGGAACCATCCTACACCTTC CASSFPAGPEPSYTF TRBV28 once TRBJ1-2 NA
TGCAGTGCGGGGGGCGGAGGTCCAACTAATGAAAAACTGTTTTTT CSAGGGGPTNEKLFF TRBV20-1 NA TRBJ1-4 NA
TGTGCCATCAGTCCGGGACAGGTCTACGAGCAGTACTTC CAISPGQVYEQYF TRBV10-3 NA TRBJ2-7 TRBD1
TGTGCCACCACGGCTAGCGGGAGAACCGGGGAGCTGTTTTTT CATTASGRTGELFF TRBV24-1 NA TRBJ2-2 TRBD2
TGTGCCAGCAGTGGGGACAGGTGGGGAGAGACCCAGTACTTC CASSGDRWGETQYF TRBV6-6 NA TRBJ2-5 TRBD1
TGTGCCAGCCGACCGGACATAAACTCCTACGAGCAGTACTTC CASRPDINSYEQYF TRBV9 NA TRBJ2-7 NA
TGTGCCAGCAGCTTAGGAGGGTCCGGGGTTGTCTCCTACGAGCAGTACTTC CASSLGGSGVVSYEQYF TRBV11-2 NA TRBJ2-7 NA
TGCAGTGCCCCCAAGCCCGGGACAAGCAAGTACAATGAGCAGTTCTTC CSAPKPGTSKYNEQFF TRBV20-1 NA TRBJ2-1 NA
TGTGCCAGCAGTTTCGAGGCGCCTGGTCCTTACAATGAGCAGTTCTTC CASSFEAPGPYNEQFF TRBV12-3/TRBV12-4 once TRBJ2-1 NA
TGTGCCAGCAGCCAAGTTAGGGGGCCTAGCGACGAGCAGTACTTC CASSQVRGPSDEQYF TRBV14 NA TRBJ2-7 NA
TGCAGTGCTAGAGATGGGGGGACCGGTGGTTACGAGCAGTACTTC CSARDGGTGGYEQYF TRBV20-1 few TRBJ2-7 NA
TGCGCCAGCAGCTTGGGGCCTACGGGAGGGTCCTACAATGAGCAGTACTTC CASSLGPTGGSYNEQYF TRBV5-1 NA TRBJ2-7 TRBD2
TGCAGTGCTAGAAAGGTCACAGGGGGCAAGGAGACCCAGTACTTC CSARKVTGGKETQYF TRBV20-1 NA TRBJ2-5 TRBD1
TGTGCCAGCAGCCCAATAGGACAGGTCTACGAGCAGTACTTC CASSPIGQVYEQYF TRBV7-3 NA TRBJ2-7 TRBD1
TGTGCCAGCAGGCGCGAGGACATTCAGTACTTC CASRREDIQYF TRBV28 NA TRBJ2-4 NA
TGCAGTGCTACCCACCCCCGGGGGGGACGTGGGGATACGCAGTATTTT CSATHPRGGRGDTQYF TRBV20-1 few TRBJ2-3 TRBD2
TGTGCCAGCAGCCCATGGACAGGGTCGAACACCGGGGAGCTGTTTTTT CASSPWTGSNTGELFF TRBV7-9 NA TRBJ2-2 TRBD1
TGCGCCAGCAGCACGGGACAGGGGGGCTACGGCTACACCTTC CASSTGQGGYGYTF TRBV5-1 few TRBJ1-2 TRBD1
TGTGCCAGCAGTGAAGCGTCGGGGGAACAAGAGACCCAGTACTTC CASSEASGEQETQYF TRBV2 NA TRBJ2-5 NA
TGCGCCAGCAGCCAAGGGCCCCTAGCGGCCTACGAGCAGTACTTC CASSQGPLAAYEQYF TRBV4-3 few TRBJ2-7 TRBD2
TGCAGTGCTCGAGGGGGCAGGGGTTGGACGCAGTACTTC CSARGGRGWTQYF TRBV20-1 NA TRBJ2-7 TRBD1
TGCGCCAGCAGCTTGGCCCGGGGGTTGCCCTACGAGCAGTACTTC CASSLARGLPYEQYF TRBV5-1 NA TRBJ2-7 NA
TGCGCCAGCAGCCTAGAGGGGACTAGCGGTAGCACAGATACGCAGTATTTT CASSLEGTSGSTDTQYF TRBV4-3 NA TRBJ2-3 TRBD2
TGTGCCAGCAGTCTAAGCGGGGCCTCCTACGAGCAGTACTTC CASSLSGASYEQYF TRBV6-5 NA TRBJ2-7 TRBD2
TGTGCCACCAGCTACCAACAGGGGAAAGAGACCCAGTACTTC CATSYQQGKETQYF TRBV15 few TRBJ2-5 TRBD1
TGTGCCAGCAGTTTACGGGCGAACATTCAGTACTTC CASSLRANIQYF TRBV12-3/TRBV12-4 NA TRBJ2-4 NA
TGCAGCGTCGATAGGGGGGGCACTGAAGCTTTCTTT CSVDRGGTEAFF TRBV29-1 NA TRBJ1-1 NA
TGCGCCAGCAGCCCCCGGACAGCGAACACTGAAGCTTTCTTT CASSPRTANTEAFF TRBV4-3 NA TRBJ1-1 NA